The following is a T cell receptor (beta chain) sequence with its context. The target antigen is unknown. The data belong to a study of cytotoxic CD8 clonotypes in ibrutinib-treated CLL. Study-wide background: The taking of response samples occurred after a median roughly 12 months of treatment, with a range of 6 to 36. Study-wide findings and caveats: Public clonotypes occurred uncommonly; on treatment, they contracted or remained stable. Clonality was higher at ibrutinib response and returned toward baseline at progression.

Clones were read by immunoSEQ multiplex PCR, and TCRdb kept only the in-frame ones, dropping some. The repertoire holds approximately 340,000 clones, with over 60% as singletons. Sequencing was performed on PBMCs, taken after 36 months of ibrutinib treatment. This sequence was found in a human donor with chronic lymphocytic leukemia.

The CDR3 sequence is CSVERLAGVENTGELFF. The CDR3 bases are TGCAGCGTTGAGCGGCTAGCGGGAGTCGAGAACACCGGGGAGCTGTTTTTT. V is TRBV29-1 and J is TRBJ2-2; 10 nucleotides agree with TRBD2. This CDR3 comprises 17 residues. Germline V lookup: CDR1 SQVTM, CDR2 ANQGSEA. V lost 3 bases and J lost 1; bases outside the gene matches: 8.